This note documents a single T cell receptor (beta chain) sequence. What it binds is unknown. The junction departs from germline at one end; a sequencing error may be responsible. Time point here: newly diagnosed GD, antithyroid drugs for less than 3 months. With RNA extracted from PBMCs as input, the TCR library was made. These data are taken from a study of regulatory T cells in long-lasting Graves disease. The study, taken as a whole, reports: TCR diversity in persistent Graves' patients was below that of newly diagnosed ones. Persistent patients shared more public clonotypes (approximately 2,800) than new patients (under 1,000). With persistent disease, TRBV28, TRBJ1-2 and TRBJ2-5 were the favored segments.

Both iRepertoire HTBI primers and Arm-PCR of CDR3 regions were used to build the TCR beta libraries. TCRdb reanalysed the multiplex PCR reads using MiXCR and keeps one entry per CDR3 protein. Among hundreds of thousands of distinct CDR3 sequences listed, around 17% were seen once. The CDR3 is 16 residues long. Per germline, CDR1 SGHTA and CDR2 FQGTGA. The same sample was also used in a study of T cells in Graves' hyperthyroidism and ophthalmopathy. Per that study: Expanded thyroid clonotypes (above 0.001) were mostly also found in blood.

V gene TRBV7-3 combines with J gene TRBJ2-4; TRBD2 agrees at 9 bases. This material consisted of peripheral blood mononuclear cells (PBMCs), taken at new diagnosis, from a patient treated with antithyroid drugs. The clonotype was recovered from a woman in her thirties with Graves disease. The CDR3 DNA reads as TGTGCCAGCAGCTTACGGCCTAGCGGGGACTACAATGAGCAGCTCTTC. It translates to CASSLRPSGDYNEQLF.